This passage covers 25 T cell receptor beta chains from one sample sequenced in a study of blood T cell repertoires in COVID-19. The protocol was immunoSEQ multiplex PCR, while the TCRdb copy is restricted to in-frame clones and leaves out a portion. The sample consists of about 77,000 clones, about 92% of them appearing once. Material: peripheral blood. The receptors originated from a woman of 80 years or more with active or convalescent COVID-19.

The genes are TRBV28 and TRBJ1-2, with D perhaps TRBD1 (6 bases). V dropped 4 bases and J dropped 4 bases, with 16 bases sitting between them. Germline loops: CDR1 MDHEN, CDR2 SYDVKM. There are 15 residues in the CDR3. The CDR3 coding sequence is TGTGCCAGCAGTTCCCAGCGACAGGCGCCCTATGGCTACACCTTC. This codes for CASSSQRQAPYGYTF.

This sequence joins TRBV7-9 and TRBJ1-2; tentatively, D is TRBD1 (5 bases). The CDR3 is 12 residues long. CDR1 is SEHNR, CDR2 FQNEAQ, per germline (reference sequence). V lost 5 bases and J 4 bases, leaving 8 bases between the germline ends. The CDR3 sequence: CASSTDSYGYTF. The CDR3, as DNA: TGTGCCAGCAGCACCGACAGCTATGGCTACACCTTC.

The V and J genes are TRBV7-7 and TRBJ2-2; a weak D match, TRBD1 (7 bases). Germline loops: CDR1 SSHAT, CDR2 FNYEAQ (reference sequence). The CDR3 extends over 14 amino acids. The V end lost 5 bases, the J end lost 7 bases, and 14 bases lay between the germline ends. The CDR3 DNA follows: TGTGCCAGCAGCAGAGACAGGGAGGACGGGGAGCTGTTTTTT. It yields the protein CASSRDREDGELFF.

The CDR3 nucleotides are TGTGCCAGCAGCCAGGGGATTGGCACTGAAGCTTTCTTT. Translation gives CASSQGIGTEAFF. This chain joins TRBV11-2 and TRBJ1-1, with D tentatively TRBD1 (6 bases). CDR3 length: 13 residues. Trimming shortened V by 5 bases and J by 4 bases, and 11 bases separated the two germline ends. Germline values: CDR1 SGHAT, CDR2 FQNNGV.

The chain joins TRBV5-1 to TRBJ2-7; 9 nucleotides line up with TRBD1. The junction had 7 bases not matched to a gene; V was cut back by 0 bases and J by 3 bases. Looked up from germline, CDR1 is SGHRS and CDR2 is YFSETQ. The CDR3 sequence is 16 residues long. CDR3 in DNA: TGCGCCAGCAGCTTGGGAGGAACGGGACAGGGCTACGAGCAGTACTTC. It translates to CASSLGGTGQGYEQYF.

The rearrangement joins TRBV27 to TRBJ1-6; D unresolved. V dropped 0 bases and J dropped 2 bases, with 5 bases sitting between them. The length of the CDR3 is 15 residues. CDR1 is MNHEY and CDR2 is SMNVEV in the germline V gene (reference sequence). The CDR3 bases are TGTGCCAGCAGTTTATCGTATACCTATAATTCACCCCTCCACTTT. Amino acids: CASSLSYTYNSPLHF.

This sequence joins TRBV11-2 and TRBJ2-1; TRBD2 agrees at 11 bases. V was clipped by 8 bases and J by 8 bases; unmatched bases: 8. This CDR3 comprises 14 residues. Per germline, CDR1 SGHAT and CDR2 FQNNGV. Here the CDR3 reads CASDLAGGPDEQFF. Written as DNA, the CDR3 is TGTGCCAGCGACTTAGCGGGGGGGCCTGATGAGCAGTTCTTC. The full variable domain, its missing parts supplied by reference TRBV11-2 and TRBJ2-1, is EAGVAQSPRYKIIEKRQSVAFWCNPISGHATLYWYQQILGQGPKLLIQFQNNGVVDDSQLPKDRFSAERLKGVDSTLKIQPAKLEDSAVYLCASDLAGGPDEQFFGPGTRLTVL.

The chain joins TRBV28 to TRBJ1-3; the D gene is possibly TRBD1 (6 bases). Between the trimmed V and J ends, which lost 6 bases and 2 bases, there was a span of 11 bases. The CDR3 spans 14 residues. From germline, CDR1 is MDHEN and CDR2 SYDVKM. CDR3 nucleotide sequence: TGTGCCAGCAGGAAGGGGACAACTGGAAACACCATATATTTT. This gives the protein CASRKGTTGNTIYF.

The chain combines TRBV7-9 with TRBJ1-2, with TRBD1 matching 7 bases. Germline V gene sequence: CDR1 SEHNR, CDR2 FQNEAQ (reference sequence). Trimming removed 5 bases from V and 5 bases from J; junction bases left unmatched: 8. The CDR3 is made up of 14 amino acids. CDR3 in amino acids: CASSPGTAFYGYTF. The CDR3 DNA sequence: TGTGCCAGCAGCCCCGGGACAGCCTTTTATGGCTACACCTTC.

The chain has TRBV10-3 and TRBJ2-5, with 8 bases identical to TRBD1. CDR1 ENHRY and CDR2 SYGVKD come from the germline V gene. The CDR3 covers 15 residues. After removal of 2 bases from V and 5 bases from J, the junction contained 7 bases not matched to a gene. In DNA form, the CDR3 reads TGTGCCATCAGTGAGGGACAGGGTCGAGTGGAGACCCAGTACTTC. Its protein is CAISEGQGRVETQYF.

The J gene is TRBJ2-7, the V gene TRBV3-1 (or the pseudogene TRBV3-2); D is undetermined. V gave up 1 base and J gave up 1 base, with 14 bases separating them. The CDR3 loop spans 16 amino acids. CDR1 is LGHDT, CDR2 YNNKEL, per germline (reference sequence). CDR3 sequence reads: CASSQVYQVKSYEQYF. CDR3 DNA sequence: TGTGCCAGCAGCCAAGTCTATCAGGTAAAATCCTACGAGCAGTACTTC.

In DNA form, the CDR3 reads TGTGCCAGCAGCTCACCGGGACAGGGAGCTGAAGCTTTCTTT. It is translated as CASSSPGQGAEAFF. The genes are TRBV7-9 and TRBJ1-1; TRBD1 aligns across 9 bases. Germline assignment: CDR1 SEHNR and CDR2 FQNEAQ (reference sequence). V trimming: 4 bases; J trimming: 6 bases; junction bases outside the gene matches: 6. This CDR3 region has 14 residues.

J is TRBJ1-3 and V is TRBV10-2; 12 nucleotides align to TRBD1. J lost 3 bases, V lost 8 bases, and 5 bases had no gene match. The CDR3 contains 15 residues. Germline CDR1 reads WSHSY; CDR2 reads SAAADI. CDR3 loop: CASGRDRGLGNTIYF. CDR3 DNA: TGCGCCAGCGGCCGGGACAGGGGGCTTGGAAACACCATATATTTT.

In its sample, this clone was seen once. The V call is TRBV6-1, the J call TRBJ1-2; the match to TRBD1 covers 7 bases. The V segment lost 2 bases and the J segment 4 bases; nucleotides outside the gene matches: 1. This CDR3 comprises 13 residues. Germline V gene data show CDR1 as MNHNS and CDR2 as SASEGT. The CDR3 nucleotides read TGTGCCAGCAGTGAATACAGGGGCTATGGCTACACCTTC. It yields the protein CASSEYRGYGYTF.

This sequence joins TRBV5-4 and TRBJ2-3; TRBD2 agrees at 9 bases. The ends lost 4 bases at V and 6 bases at J; junction bases unmatched: 6. This CDR3 comprises 14 residues. Per germline, CDR1 SGHNT and CDR2 YYREEE (reference sequence). CDR3 sequence: CASSQGLAADTQYF. The CDR3 DNA reads as TGTGCCAGCAGCCAGGGACTAGCTGCCGATACGCAGTATTTT. The complete variable domain, with remaining parts taken from reference TRBV5-4 and TRBJ2-3, reads ETGVTQSPTHLIKTRGQQVTLRCSSQSGHNTVSWYQQALGQGPQFIFQYYREEENGRGNFPPRFSGLQFPNYSSELNVNALELDDSALYLCASSQGLAADTQYFGPGTRLTVL.

The gene calls are TRBV6-5 and TRBJ2-5; tentative D call: TRBD2 (6 bases). Germline lookup yields CDR1 MNHEY and CDR2 SVGAGI. Trimming left V 7 bases short and J 5 bases short, with 11 bases between. The CDR3 runs to 12 residues. CDR3 coding DNA: TGTGCCAGCACGGGGGTCACGGAGACCCAGTACTTC. It encodes CASTGVTETQYF.

The genes are TRBV10-1 and TRBJ2-1; 8 nucleotides match TRBD1. The CDR3 is 15 residues long. V lost 7 bases to trimming and J lost 4 bases; unmatched junction nucleotides: 9. Germline CDR1 reads WNHNN; CDR2 reads SYGVQD (reference sequence). CDR3 nucleotides: TGCGCCAGCATCAGGGAGGACAGGGTATACAATGAGCAGTTCTTC. Translation gives CASIREDRVYNEQFF.

CDR3 sequence: CASSQDLADPNSPLHF. As DNA, the CDR3 is TGTGCCAGCAGCCAAGATCTGGCAGATCCTAATTCACCCCTCCACTTT. This rearrangement joins TRBV4-2 to TRBJ1-6; D is uncertain. Trimming took 0 bases from V and 6 from J, leaving 12 bases between them. Per germline, CDR1 LGHNA and CDR2 YNFKEQ. CDR3 size: 16 residues.

The chain has TRBV2 and TRBJ1-1; possibly TRBD1 for D (6 bases). V was pared by 10 bases and J by 3 bases, with 9 bases between. The CDR3 covers 11 residues. Germline values: CDR1 SNHLY, CDR2 FYNNEI. CDR3 amino acids: CATTGYTEAFF. Here the CDR3 DNA reads TGTGCCACAACAGGGTACACTGAAGCTTTCTTT.

V and J are TRBV24-1 and TRBJ2-3; 7 bases match TRBD1. The V and J ends lost 3 bases and 1 base, in that order; junction bases with no gene match: 3. Germline assignment: CDR1 KGHDR and CDR2 SFDVKD. This CDR3 comprises 15 residues. The CDR3 loop reads CATSDHRGRTDTQYF. The CDR3 DNA reads TGTGCCACCAGTGATCACAGGGGCCGCACAGATACGCAGTATTTT.

The chain uses TRBV15 and TRBJ2-4, with 7 bases that match TRBD1. Looked up from germline, CDR1 is LNHNV and CDR2 is YYDKDF (reference sequence). The CDR3 runs to 15 residues. With 3 bases clipped from V and 6 bases from J, the junction kept 8 bases outside the gene matches. The chain's CDR3 is CATSRARQGINIQYF. CDR3 coding DNA: TGTGCCACCAGCAGGGCTCGACAGGGCATAAACATTCAGTACTTC.

The V call is TRBV27, the J call TRBJ1-4, with 9 bases identical to TRBD1. This CDR3 region has 17 residues. Germline CDR1 and CDR2: MNHEY and SMNVEV (reference sequence). With 5 bases clipped from V and 0 bases from J, the junction kept 7 bases outside the gene matches. CDR3 in amino acids: CASSPGTGRATNEKLFF. CDR3 nucleotide sequence: TGTGCCAGCAGTCCGGGGACAGGGCGTGCAACTAATGAAAAACTGTTTTTT.

This clone was seen just once. The chain links TRBV7-2 to TRBJ2-7, with TRBD1 matching 10 bases. This CDR3 is 14 amino acids long. V trimming: 3 bases; J trimming: 4 bases; junction bases outside the gene matches: 3. Germline V gene data show CDR1 as SGHTA and CDR2 as FQGNSA. CDR3 coding DNA: TGTGCCAGCAGCTTGGGACAGGGGCGATACGAGCAGTACTTC. Protein sequence: CASSLGQGRYEQYF. Full variable domain (outside the CDR3, taken from reference TRBV7-2 and TRBJ2-7): GAGVSQSPSNKVTEKGKDVELRCDPISGHTALYWYRQSLGQGLEFLIYFQGNSAPDKSGLPSDRFSAERTGGSVSTLTIQRTQQEDSAVYLCASSLGQGRYEQYFGPGTRLTVT.

This chain joins TRBV9 and TRBJ2-3, with D perhaps matching TRBD1 (5 bases). CDR3 length equals 15 residues. Between the trimmed V and J ends, which lost 0 bases and 6 bases, there was a span of 14 bases. Germline V gene data show CDR1 as SGDLS and CDR2 as YYNGEE. For the CDR3, the DNA is TGTGCCAGCAGCGTAGTGGAATCAGGGCGGGATACGCAGTATTTT. It is translated as CASSVVESGRDTQYF.

This clone turned up a few times. The chain is built from TRBV29-1 and TRBJ1-5, with D uncertain. The CDR3 totals 14 residues. The germline V gene has CDR1 SQVTM and CDR2 ANQGSEA. The V end lost 6 bases, the J end lost 0 bases, and 12 bases lay between the germline ends. CDR3 amino acids: CSVATGGSNQPQHF. The CDR3 nucleotides are TGCAGCGTCGCGACGGGAGGTAGCAATCAGCCCCAGCATTTT.